This T cell receptor beta chain was recovered during a study of T cells after yellow fever vaccination. Overall study results and limits: The study found a weaker secondary response that peaked faster, day 5 versus 15. At around 96% for CD4 and approximately 89% for CD8, most primary-vaccination clones showed up again after the booster.

This CDR3 is 13 amino acids long. Germline V gene data show CDR1 as SGHTA and CDR2 as FQGNSA. Trimming shortened V by 5 bases and J by 6 bases, and 12 bases separated the two germline ends. 5'RACE template switching produced TCR cDNA carrying a universal primer site and UMIs. Each CDR3 protein is one row after TCRdb ran MiXCR on the 5' RACE reads. The table has about 340,000 distinct CDR3 sequences, roughly 9.4% seen once. This clonotype was seen at least ten times. Its cognate antigen is unknown. The receptor was isolated from a man aged 18-30 years who received the YFV17D yellow fever vaccine. Sequencing used PBMCs, obtained on the day of the first yellow fever vaccination. The J gene is TRBJ2-3, the V gene TRBV7-2; possible D gene TRBD2, 5 bases. CDR3 bases: TGTGCCAGCAGCCGGGGAGAAAGGGATACGCAGTATTTT. Translating gives CASSRGERDTQYF.